Sequencing of this TCR beta chain was carried out in a study of Tregs in tolerant kidney transplant recipients. The nonmyeloablative bone marrow transplants came from related graft donors, with transient mixed chimerism. Unstimulated Tregs (CD4+CD25+CD127-) and CD4+CD25- non-Tregs were sorted from PBMCs. In the case of this clone: The antigen is unknown. The read terminates 3 residues ahead of where the CDR3 ends, so the germline J gene completes it.

Here immunoSEQ multiplex PCR was the method, and the copy in TCRdb shows in-frame clones only, minus some. Its table lists 6,000 or so clones. Study-wide findings and caveats: Biological reproducibility was not directly addressed, but technical replication error appeared minimal. Expanding Tregs on activated donor B cells appeared to best identify donor-specific TCRbeta clones. Antigen-driven expansion was suggested because donor-specific Tregs expanded more than all Tregs in tolerant patients.

CDR1 is SGHAT and CDR2 is FQNNGV in the germline V gene. CDR3 length: 14 residues. The V gene lost 3 bases and the J gene lost 2 bases, with 10 bases spanning the gap. This sample comprised CD4+ T cells from blood (PBMCs), obtained 6 months after the transplant. This chain joins TRBV11-2 and TRBJ1-2, with D uncertain. This receptor was identified in a human patient who received a combined kidney and bone marrow transplant. These T cells may partly come from the graft donor. CDR3 protein: CASSFATRNYGYTF. The CDR3 bases that were read are TGTGCCAGCAGCTTCGCGACACGGAACTATGGC.